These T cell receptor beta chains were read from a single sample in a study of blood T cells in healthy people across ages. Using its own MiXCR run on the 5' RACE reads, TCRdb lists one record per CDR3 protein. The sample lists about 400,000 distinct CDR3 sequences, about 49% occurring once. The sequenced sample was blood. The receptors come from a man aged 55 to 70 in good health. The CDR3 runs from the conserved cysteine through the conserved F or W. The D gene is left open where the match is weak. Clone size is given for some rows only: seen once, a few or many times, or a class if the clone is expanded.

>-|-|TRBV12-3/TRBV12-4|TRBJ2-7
TGTGCCAGCAGCCTACAGGGGACTGAGCAGTACTTC
CASSLQGTEQYF
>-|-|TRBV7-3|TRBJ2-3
TGTGCCAGCGGTAAAGGAGATACGCAGTATTTT
CASGKGDTQYF
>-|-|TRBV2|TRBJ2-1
TGTGCCAGCAGTTTTGGGGGGCAGGCAGCCTACAATGAGCAGTTCTTC
CASSFGGQAAYNEQFF
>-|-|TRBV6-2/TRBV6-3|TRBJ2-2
TGTGCCAGCAGAACAGGGTCCCTCGTCCCTGGGGAGCTGTTTTTT
CASRTGSLVPGELFF
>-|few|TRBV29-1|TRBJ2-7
TGCAGCGCCCGTACGGCGGTAGGGGATTACGAGCAGTACTTC
CSARTAVGDYEQYF
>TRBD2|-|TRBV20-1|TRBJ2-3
TGCAGTGCTAGAGGGCTAGCGGGGCCGGCCGAAGATACGCAGTATTTT
CSARGLAGPAEDTQYF
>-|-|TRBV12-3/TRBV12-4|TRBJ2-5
TGTGCCAGCAGTTCTGGATTCAAGACCCAGTACTTC
CASSSGFKTQYF
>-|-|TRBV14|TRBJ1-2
TGTGCCAGCAGCCCGAAGATAGGGGGTGGCTACACCTTC
CASSPKIGGGYTF
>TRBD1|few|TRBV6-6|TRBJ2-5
TGTGCCAGCATTAAGACAGGGGCATCCCAAGAGACCCAGTACTTC
CASIKTGASQETQYF
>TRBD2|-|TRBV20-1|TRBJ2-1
TGCAGTGCTAGGAGCGTCGCGGGTCTAGCGGGAGGGGCCTACAATGAGCAGTTCTTC
CSARSVAGLAGGAYNEQFF
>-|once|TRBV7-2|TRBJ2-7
TGTGCCAGCAGCTTAGACTCGACGGTAGTGTACTTC
CASSLDSTVVYF
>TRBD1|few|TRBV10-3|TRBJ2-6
TGTGCCATCAGACCCGGGACAGGGTCGTCTGGGGCCAACGTCCTGACTTTC
CAIRPGTGSSGANVLTF
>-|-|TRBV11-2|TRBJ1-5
TGTGCCAGCAGCGAGCAGGGAGGGAGCAATCAGCCCCAGCATTTT
CASSEQGGSNQPQHF
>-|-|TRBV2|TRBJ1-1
TGTGCCAGCAGTGAAGAGTTCACTGAAGCTTTCTTT
CASSEEFTEAFF
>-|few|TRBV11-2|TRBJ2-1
TGTGCCAGCAGCTTAGTTGCAGGGTTCGCCAATGAGCAGTTCTTC
CASSLVAGFANEQFF
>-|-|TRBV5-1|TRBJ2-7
TGCGCCAGCAGCTTGGGTCCGGGTCTTTCCTACGAGCAGTACTTC
CASSLGPGLSYEQYF
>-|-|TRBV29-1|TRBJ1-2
TGCAGCGTTGAAGAAGGGCAAAGCTATGGCTACACCTTC
CSVEEGQSYGYTF
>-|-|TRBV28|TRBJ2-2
TGTGCCAGCAGTTTAACTAGAGGGCCCACCGGGGAGCTGTTTTTT
CASSLTRGPTGELFF
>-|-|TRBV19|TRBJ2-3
TGTGCCAGTAGTATCCGGGACACCTCGGGAGATACGCAGTATTTT
CASSIRDTSGDTQYF
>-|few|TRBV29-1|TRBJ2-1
TGCAGCGCCGGAGAGGGTGAGCAGTTCTTC
CSAGEGEQFF
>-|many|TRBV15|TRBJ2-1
TGTGCCACCAGACTGGTGGCGGAGTACAATGAGCAGTTCTTC
CATRLVAEYNEQFF
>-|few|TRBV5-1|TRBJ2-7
TGCGCCAGCAGCTTGAGCCGGACCGGGGGCCTAGCCTACGAGCAGTACTTC
CASSLSRTGGLAYEQYF
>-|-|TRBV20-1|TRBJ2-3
TGCAGTGCCGAGTCTTCGTGGCCGTTCACAGATACGCAGTATTTT
CSAESSWPFTDTQYF
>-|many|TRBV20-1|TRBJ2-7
TGCAGTGCTAGAGACGCGATCAGCCCACCGTACTTC
CSARDAISPPYF